This T cell receptor beta chain was found in a study of blood T cell repertoires in COVID-19. Study details: Sites across the United States, Italy and Spain contributed samples from acute and convalescent COVID-19. PBMCs, B-cell-depleted T cells, or T cells were the source of the cDNA or gDNA that made up the material.

Per the study methods: Amplifying reference gene primers gave estimates of nucleated cell counts. Clones were sequenced by immunoSEQ multiplex PCR, and TCRdb holds only the in-frame ones, with some missing. From that table come the V and J calls and clone size; the DNA was used to work out D and trimming. Among around 50,000 clones listed, 85% to 90% were seen once. Trimming took off 7 bases at V and 4 bases at J, with 16 bases between the two ends. From germline, CDR1 is KGHDR and CDR2 SFDVKD. CDR3 size: 15 residues. Sequenced input: peripheral blood. This rearrangement joins TRBV24-1 to TRBJ2-1; D may be TRBD2 (5 bases). The TCR originated in a man aged 55-75 years with acute or convalescent COVID-19. The CDR3 nucleotides are TGTGCCACCAGGCTTTGGGAGCTAATATACAATGAGCAGTTCTTC. The encoded protein is CATRLWELIYNEQFF.